This T cell receptor beta chain was recovered during a study of shared clonotypes between healthy human individuals. General study results and limits: Clonotype sharing across several donors was observed for roughly 5% of naive CD4 clonotypes.

Libraries were prepared by immunoSEQ multiplex PCR; TCRdb keeps only in-frame clonotypes and omits some of them. The sample holds more than 2,000,000 clones, roughly 92% seen once. V lost 4 bases and J lost 0; bases outside the gene matches: 9. The CDR3 runs to 18 residues. Germline V gene lookup returns CDR1 SGDLS and CDR2 YYNGEE. Details on this clone: Antigen: not known.

The clonotype comes from a man aged 18 to 29 in good health. The rearrangement links TRBV9 to TRBJ1-3; TRBD1 agrees at 11 bases. The material sequenced was naive CD4+ T cells sorted from blood. Subset meaning: CD45RA+ positively selected. CDR3 sequence: CASSTTGTGGNSGNTIYF. The DNA of the CDR3 is TGTGCCAGCAGCACTACCGGGACAGGGGGGAACTCTGGAAACACCATATATTTT.